This T cell receptor beta chain was recovered during a study of memory CD4+ T cells and cytomegalovirus serostatus. Study overall: Donors were healthy Belgian adults, 10 or so CMV seropositive and 24 seronegative. General study points: 67 of 164 known CMV-associated TCRbeta sequences appeared in CD4+ memory.

As originally analysed: After removing out-of-frame reads, 2 million to 2.5 million distinct TCRbeta sequences remained. Profiled with immunoSEQ multiplex PCR; TCRdb holds only in-frame clones, not every one. D and trimming come from the DNA, and the V and J calls and clone size come from that table. The sample carries fewer than 40,000 clones, 70% to 85% recorded once. In its sample, this clone was seen a few times. What it recognizes is unknown. Trimming pared 1 base from V and 7 bases from J, leaving 15 bases between. The CDR3 totals 15 residues. Germline V gene lookup returns CDR1 SGHKS and CDR2 YYEKEE (reference sequence). Single viable CD3+CD4+CD8-CD45RO+ cells were sorted as the memory CD4+ T cells. After thawing, CD4+ T cells were positively selected.

The TCR sequence derives from an adult in good health and CMV-seropositive. The rearrangement uses TRBV5-5 and TRBJ1-5; D is unresolved. The specimen was memory CD4+ T cells from blood. CDR3 in amino acids: CASSLTPREEQPQHF. For the CDR3, the DNA is TGTGCCAGCAGCTTGACTCCCCGGGAGGAACAGCCCCAGCATTTT. The full variable domain, rest sourced from reference TRBV5-5 and TRBJ1-5, is DAGVTQSPTHLIKTRGQQVTLRCSPISGHKSVSWYQQVLGQGPQFIFQYYEKEERGRGNFPDRFSARQFPNYSSELNVNALLLGDSALYLCASSLTPREEQPQHFGDGTRLSIL.